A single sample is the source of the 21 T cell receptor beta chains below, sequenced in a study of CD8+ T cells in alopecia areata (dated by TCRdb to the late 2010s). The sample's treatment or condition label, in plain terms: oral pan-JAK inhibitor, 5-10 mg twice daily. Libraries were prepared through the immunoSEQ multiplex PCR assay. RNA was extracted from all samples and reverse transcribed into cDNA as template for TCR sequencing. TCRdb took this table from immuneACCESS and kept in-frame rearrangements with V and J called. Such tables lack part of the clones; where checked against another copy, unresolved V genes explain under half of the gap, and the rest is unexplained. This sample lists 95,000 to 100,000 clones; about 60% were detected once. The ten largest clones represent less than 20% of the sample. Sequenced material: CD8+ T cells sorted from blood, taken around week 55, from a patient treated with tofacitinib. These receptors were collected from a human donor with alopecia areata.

The CDR3 bases are TGTGCCAGCAGATCCGTCAACAATGAGCAGTTCTTC. This codes for CASRSVNNEQFF. This chain joins TRBV7-9 and TRBJ2-1, with D unclear. The CDR3 contains 12 residues. The germline V and J ends were trimmed by 6 bases and 5 bases, with 8 bases remaining between them. From germline, CDR1 is SEHNR and CDR2 FQNEAQ (reference sequence).

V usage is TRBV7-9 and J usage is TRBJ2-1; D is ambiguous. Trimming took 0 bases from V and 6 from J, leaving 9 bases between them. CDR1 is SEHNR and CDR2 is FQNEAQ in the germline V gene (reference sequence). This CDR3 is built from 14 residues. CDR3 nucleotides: TGTGCCAGCAGCTTAGCTAGTAGTGTCAATGAGCAGTTCTTC. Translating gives CASSLASSVNEQFF.

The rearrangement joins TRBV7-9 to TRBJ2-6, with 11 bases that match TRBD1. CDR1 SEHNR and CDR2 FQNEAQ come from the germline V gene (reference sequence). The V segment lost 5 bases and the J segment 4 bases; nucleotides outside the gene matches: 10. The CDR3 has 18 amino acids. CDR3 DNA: TGTGCCAGCAGCCATTCGGACAGGGGGCGGGCCGGGGCCAACGTCCTGACTTTC. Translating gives CASSHSDRGRAGANVLTF. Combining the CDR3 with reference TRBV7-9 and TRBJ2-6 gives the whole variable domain DTGVSQNPRHKITKRGQNVTFRCDPISEHNRLYWYRQTLGQGPEFLTYFQNEAQLEKSRLLSDRFSAERPKGSFSTLEIQRTEQGDSAMYLCASSHSDRGRAGANVLTFGAGSRLTVL.

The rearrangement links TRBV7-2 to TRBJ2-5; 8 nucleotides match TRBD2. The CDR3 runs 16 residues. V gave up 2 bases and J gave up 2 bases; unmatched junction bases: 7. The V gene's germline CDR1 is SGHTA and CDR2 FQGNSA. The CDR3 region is CASSLRLAGYQETQYF. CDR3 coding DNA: TGTGCCAGCAGCTTAAGGCTAGCGGGTTATCAAGAGACCCAGTACTTC.

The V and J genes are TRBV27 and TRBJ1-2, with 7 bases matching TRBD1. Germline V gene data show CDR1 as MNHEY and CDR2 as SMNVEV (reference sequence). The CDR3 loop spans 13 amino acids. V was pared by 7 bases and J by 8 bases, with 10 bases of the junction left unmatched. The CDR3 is CASKGGGGGGYTF. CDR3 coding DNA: TGTGCCAGCAAGGGCGGAGGGGGCGGGGGCTACACCTTC.

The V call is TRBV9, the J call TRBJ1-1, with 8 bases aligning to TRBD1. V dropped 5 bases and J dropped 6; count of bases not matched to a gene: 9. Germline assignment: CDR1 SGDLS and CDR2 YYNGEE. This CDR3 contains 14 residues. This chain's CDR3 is CASRLQDRGPEAFF. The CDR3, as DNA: TGTGCCAGCAGACTTCAAGACAGGGGACCTGAAGCTTTCTTT.

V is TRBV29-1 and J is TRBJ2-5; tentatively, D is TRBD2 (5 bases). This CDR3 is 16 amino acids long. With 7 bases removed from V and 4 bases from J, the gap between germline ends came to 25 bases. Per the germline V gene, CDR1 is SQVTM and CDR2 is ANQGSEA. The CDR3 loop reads CSAGGMDRITIETQYF. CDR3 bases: TGCAGCGCCGGAGGCATGGACCGCATTACTATAGAGACCCAGTACTTC.

CDR3 in amino acids: CASSYVGPAHAGELFF. CDR3 bases: TGTGCCAGCAGTTACGTCGGACCCGCGCATGCCGGGGAGCTGTTTTTT. The J gene is TRBJ2-2, the V gene TRBV6-6; D uncertain. The CDR3 runs to 16 residues. Per germline, CDR1 MNHNY and CDR2 SVGAGI (reference sequence). Trimming took off 2 bases at V and 6 bases at J, with 16 bases between the two ends.

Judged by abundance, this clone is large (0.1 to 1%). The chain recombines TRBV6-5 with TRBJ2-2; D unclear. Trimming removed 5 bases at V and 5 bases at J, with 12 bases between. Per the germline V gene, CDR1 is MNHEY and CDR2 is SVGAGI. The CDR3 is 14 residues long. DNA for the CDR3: TGTGCCAGCAGTATGCAACAGCTTACCGGGGAGCTGTTTTTT. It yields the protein CASSMQQLTGELFF.

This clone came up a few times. The CDR3: CAWTGATYGYTF. The DNA for the CDR3 is TGTGCCTGGACGGGGGCCACCTATGGCTACACCTTC. V is TRBV30 and J is TRBJ1-2; maybe TRBD1 (6 bases). V shed 4 bases and J shed 4 bases, with 10 bases lying between them. CDR1 and CDR2 (germline): GTSNPN, SVGIG (reference sequence). The CDR3 is made up of 12 amino acids. Together with reference TRBV30 and TRBJ1-2, the CDR3 gives the full variable domain: SQTIHQWPATLVQPVGSPLSLECTVEGTSNPNLYWYRQAAGRGLQLLFYSVGIGQISSEVPQNLSASRPQDRQFILSSKKLLLSDSGFYLCAWTGATYGYTFGSGTRLTVV.

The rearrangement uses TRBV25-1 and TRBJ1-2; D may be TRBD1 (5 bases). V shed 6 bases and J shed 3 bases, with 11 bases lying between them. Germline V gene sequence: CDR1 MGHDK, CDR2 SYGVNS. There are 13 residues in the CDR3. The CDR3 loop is CASSAGPYYGYTF. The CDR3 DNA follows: TGTGCCAGCAGCGCGGGACCGTACTATGGCTACACCTTC.

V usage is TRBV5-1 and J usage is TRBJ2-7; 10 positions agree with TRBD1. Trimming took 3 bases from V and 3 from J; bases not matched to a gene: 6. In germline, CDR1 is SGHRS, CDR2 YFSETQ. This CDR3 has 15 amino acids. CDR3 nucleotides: TGCGCCAGCAGCTCGGGGACAGGGGATGGCTACGAGCAGTACTTC. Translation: CASSSGTGDGYEQYF.

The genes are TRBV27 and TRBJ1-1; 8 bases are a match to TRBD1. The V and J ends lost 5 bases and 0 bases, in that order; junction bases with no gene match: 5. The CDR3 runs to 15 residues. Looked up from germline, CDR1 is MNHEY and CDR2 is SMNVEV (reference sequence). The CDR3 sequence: CASSPQGAMNTEAFF. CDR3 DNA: TGTGCCAGCAGTCCTCAGGGGGCGATGAACACTGAAGCTTTCTTT.

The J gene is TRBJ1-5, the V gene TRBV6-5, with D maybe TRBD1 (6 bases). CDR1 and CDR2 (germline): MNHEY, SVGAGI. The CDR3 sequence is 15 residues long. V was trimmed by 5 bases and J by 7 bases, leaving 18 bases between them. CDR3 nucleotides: TGTGCCAGCAGTAGTGGTTCGACAGGCTTCCAGCCCCAGCATTTT. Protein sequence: CASSSGSTGFQPQHF.

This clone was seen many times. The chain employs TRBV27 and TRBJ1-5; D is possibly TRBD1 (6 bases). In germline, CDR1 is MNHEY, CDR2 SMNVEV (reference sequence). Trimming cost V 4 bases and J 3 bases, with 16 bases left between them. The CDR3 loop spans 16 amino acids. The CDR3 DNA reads TGTGCCAGCAGTTCCGTCCTCCGGGGGGCCAATCAGCCCCAGCATTTT. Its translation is CASSSVLRGANQPQHF.

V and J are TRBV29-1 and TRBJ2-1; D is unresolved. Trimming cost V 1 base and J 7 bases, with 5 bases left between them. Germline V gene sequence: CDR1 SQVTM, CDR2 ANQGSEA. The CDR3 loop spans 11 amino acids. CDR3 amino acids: CSVEGRNEQFF. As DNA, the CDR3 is TGCAGCGTTGAAGGCCGGAATGAGCAGTTCTTC.

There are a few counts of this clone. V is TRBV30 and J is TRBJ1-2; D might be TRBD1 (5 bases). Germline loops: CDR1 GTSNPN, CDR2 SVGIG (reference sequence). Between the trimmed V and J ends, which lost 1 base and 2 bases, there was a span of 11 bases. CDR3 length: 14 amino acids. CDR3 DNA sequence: TGTGCCTGGAGTGGGGGGGACGGAAACTATGGCTACACCTTC. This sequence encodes CAWSGGDGNYGYTF.

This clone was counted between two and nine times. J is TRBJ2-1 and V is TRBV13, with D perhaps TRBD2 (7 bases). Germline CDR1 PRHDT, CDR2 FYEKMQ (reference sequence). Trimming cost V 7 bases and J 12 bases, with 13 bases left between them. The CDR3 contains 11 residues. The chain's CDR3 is CASNGGHGQFF. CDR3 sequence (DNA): TGTGCCAGCAACGGGGGGCATGGGCAGTTCTTC.

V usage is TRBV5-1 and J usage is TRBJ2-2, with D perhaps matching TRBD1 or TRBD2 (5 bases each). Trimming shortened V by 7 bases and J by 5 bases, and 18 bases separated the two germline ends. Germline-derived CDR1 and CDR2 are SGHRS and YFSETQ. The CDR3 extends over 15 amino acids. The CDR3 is CASAGDHPKTGELFF. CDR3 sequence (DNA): TGCGCCAGCGCTGGGGACCACCCTAAGACCGGGGAGCTGTTTTTT.

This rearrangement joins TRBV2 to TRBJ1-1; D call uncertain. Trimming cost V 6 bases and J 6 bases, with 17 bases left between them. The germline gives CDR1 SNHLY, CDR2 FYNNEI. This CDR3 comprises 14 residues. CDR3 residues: CASRGLAKEAEAFF. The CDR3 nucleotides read TGTGCCAGCAGGGGGTTGGCAAAAGAGGCTGAAGCTTTCTTT.

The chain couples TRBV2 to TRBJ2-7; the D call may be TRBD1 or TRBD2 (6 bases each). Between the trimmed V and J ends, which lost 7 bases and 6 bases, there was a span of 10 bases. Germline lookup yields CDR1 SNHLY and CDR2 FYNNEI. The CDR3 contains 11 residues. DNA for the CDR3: TGTGCCAGCATGGGGGGCGGCGAGCAGTACTTC. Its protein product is CASMGGGEQYF.